The subject of this entry is one T cell receptor beta chain. These data are taken from a study of blood T cells in healthy people across ages. A J-beta primer mix and a sample-barcoded 5' primer were used in a second PCR of roughly 6 to 11 cycles. The template-switch adaptor was a 5' adaptor with 12 random nucleotides. It tagged each cDNA molecule. In TCRdb, the 5' RACE reads were re-called with MiXCR into one record per CDR3 protein. The sample consists of hundreds of thousands of distinct CDR3 sequences, around 68% of them appearing once. CDR3 length: 15 amino acids. V shed 5 bases, J shed 7 bases, and the junction held 6 bases outside the gene matches. Germline CDR1 reads MDHEN; CDR2 reads SYDVKM.

Sequenced material: blood. This chain connects TRBV28 to TRBJ1-4; the match to TRBD1 covers 11 bases. The clonotype was recovered from a man aged 30-40 years in good health. The CDR3 loop is CASSADRGQREKLFF. CDR3 DNA: TGTGCCAGCAGTGCGGACAGGGGGCAACGTGAAAAACTGTTTTTT.